A single T cell receptor beta chain is shown here with its context. PCR was performed a second time for about 7 to 11 cycles using a sample-barcoded 5' primer and a J-beta primer mix. TCRdb re-derived calls from the 5' RACE reads in MiXCR, one entry per CDR3 protein. Seen here are 700,000 to 950,000 distinct CDR3 sequences, 43% observed once, and the top ten hold 20% to 25%. This sample is drawn from a study of blood T cells in healthy people across ages. The CDR3 runs 14 residues. V lost 1 base and J lost 5, with 14 bases in between. Germline CDR1 and CDR2: DFQATT and SNEGSKA (reference sequence). The sequencing input was blood. The receptor was derived from a woman aged 60-75 years in good health. The chain joins TRBV20-1 to TRBJ2-5; tentative D call: TRBD1 (6 bases). The CDR3 coding sequence is TGCAGTGCTAGAGCGGGTCAGGGGCGGGAGACCCAGTACTTC. This sequence encodes CSARAGQGRETQYF.